The next 25 T cell receptor beta chains were all read from a single sample in a study of T cell clones after liver transplantation. The method was immunoSEQ multiplex PCR; TCRdb's version includes in-frame clones alone and lacks a portion of them. Of tens of thousands of clones listed, around 70% are singletons. The sample here was CD4+ T cells from blood, taken at the approximately 16-month timepoint. The receptors shown here come from a human patient who received a liver transplant. Some T cells may be transferred from the graft donor.

The rearrangement uses TRBV28 and TRBJ2-7, with 11 bases aligning to TRBD1. The CDR3 loop spans 15 amino acids. With 6 bases clipped from V and 3 bases from J, the junction kept 7 bases outside the gene matches. CDR1 MDHEN and CDR2 SYDVKM come from the germline V gene. In DNA form, the CDR3 reads TGTGCCAGCAGATCCGGGACAGGGGGTTACTACGAGCAGTACTTC. It encodes CASRSGTGGYYEQYF.

The chain joins TRBV10-2 to TRBJ2-7; 7 nucleotides align to TRBD2. The CDR3 sequence is 14 residues long. V dropped 10 bases and J dropped 2; count of bases not matched to a gene: 11. The V gene's germline CDR1 is WSHSY and CDR2 SAAADI. The CDR3 spells CATRTGTTAYEQYV. The DNA of the CDR3 is TGCGCCACCAGAACCGGGACTACAGCCTACGAGCAGTACGTC.

The chain recombines TRBV19 with TRBJ1-1, with D perhaps TRBD1 (6 bases). V was trimmed by 5 bases and J by 5 bases, leaving 15 bases between them. The CDR3 spans 14 residues. Per the germline V gene, CDR1 is LNHDA and CDR2 is SQIVND (reference sequence). This CDR3 is CASSVQGPATEAFF. The CDR3 region has the DNA TGTGCCAGTAGTGTCCAGGGGCCGGCGACTGAAGCTTTCTTT.

The rearrangement uses TRBV28 and TRBJ2-2; tentatively, D is TRBD2 (5 bases). V lost 8 bases, J lost 3 bases, and 13 bases lay in between. The germline gives CDR1 MDHEN, CDR2 SYDVKM. The CDR3 length is 14 residues. In DNA, the CDR3 is TGTGCCAGCCGCCTACGGGGAGACACCGGGGAGCTGTTTTTT. Its translation is CASRLRGDTGELFF.

The J gene is TRBJ2-7, the V gene TRBV6-5, with D perhaps matching TRBD2 (5 bases). Deletions cut 8 bases from V and 2 bases from J, with 16 bases between. CDR1 is MNHEY, CDR2 SVGAGI, per germline. The CDR3 contains 14 residues. The CDR3 protein is CASLFLPGAYEQYF. CDR3 DNA: TGTGCCAGCCTTTTTCTGCCCGGGGCCTACGAGCAGTACTTC.

The chain combines TRBV9 with TRBJ2-1, with 7 positions matching TRBD2. Per germline, CDR1 SGDLS and CDR2 YYNGEE. The CDR3 contains 15 residues. Trimming removed 3 bases from V and 1 base from J; junction bases left unmatched: 4. This CDR3 is CASSATRGSYNEQFF. CDR3 coding DNA: TGTGCCAGCAGCGCCACGCGGGGGTCCTACAATGAGCAGTTCTTC. Combining the CDR3 with reference TRBV9 and TRBJ2-1 gives the whole variable domain DSGVTQTPKHLITATGQRVTLRCSPRSGDLSVYWYQQSLDQGLQFLIQYYNGEERAKGNILERFSAQQFPDLHSELNLSSLELGDSALYFCASSATRGSYNEQFFGPGTRLTVL.

V usage is TRBV5-6 and J usage is TRBJ1-2, with unresolved D. The CDR3 has 14 residues. The germline gives CDR1 SGHDT, CDR2 YYEEEE. V lost 0 bases and J 2 bases, leaving 8 bases between the germline ends. Here the CDR3 reads CASSLAVRNYGYTF. CDR3 coding DNA: TGTGCCAGCAGCTTGGCCGTCAGGAACTATGGCTACACCTTC.

This clone came up a few times. DNA of the CDR3: TGTGCCAGCAGTTACGTTGGCGGGAGGGCCACAGATACGCAGTATTTT. This encodes CASSYVGGRATDTQYF. The chain employs TRBV6-5 and TRBJ2-3; 9 bases line up with TRBD2. Germline-derived CDR1 and CDR2 are MNHEY and SVGAGI. The ends lost 2 bases at V and 2 bases at J; junction bases unmatched: 5. The CDR3 extends over 16 amino acids.

This clone was seen only once. The V call is TRBV30, the J call TRBJ2-1; the match to TRBD2 covers 11 bases. This CDR3 contains 14 residues. Germline-derived CDR1 and CDR2 are GTSNPN and SVGIG (reference sequence). Unmatched junction bases numbered 10, after V lost 2 bases and J lost 13 bases. The CDR3 bases are TGTGCCTGGAGTACCGGGACTAGCGGACTTTTTCAGTTCTTC. It codes for CAWSTGTSGLFQFF.

The chain carries TRBV28 and TRBJ2-5; D not certain. Germline V gives CDR1 MDHEN, CDR2 SYDVKM. CDR3 size: 12 residues. Trimming left V 4 bases short and J 5 bases short, with 8 bases between. The CDR3 sequence is CASSSPAETQYF. The CDR3 region has the DNA TGTGCCAGCAGTTCCCCGGCGGAGACCCAGTACTTC.

The V call is TRBV7-2, the J call TRBJ2-5; D uncertain. This CDR3 spans 14 amino acids. Germline V CDR1 and CDR2: SGHTA, FQGNSA. V shed 2 bases and J shed 1 base, with 8 bases lying between them. This CDR3 reads CASSLYSSQETQYF. DNA for the CDR3: TGTGCCAGCAGCTTATACAGTTCCCAAGAGACCCAGTACTTC.

This chain uses TRBV7-9 with TRBJ1-4, with unresolved D. CDR3 size: 17 residues. Germline CDR1 reads SEHNR; CDR2 reads FQNEAQ (reference sequence). With 4 bases removed from V and 0 bases from J, the gap between germline ends came to 15 bases. The CDR3 DNA reads as TGTGCCAGCAGCTCTCCGACCTTCTCTGCAACTAATGAAAAACTGTTTTTT. This translates into CASSSPTFSATNEKLFF.

This chain links TRBV19 with TRBJ1-4; possible D gene TRBD1, 5 bases. Germline CDR1 and CDR2: LNHDA and SQIVND (reference sequence). The length of the CDR3 is 16 residues. With 5 bases removed from V and 0 bases from J, the gap between germline ends came to 13 bases. This CDR3 reads CASSDGTDATNEKLFF. The DNA of the CDR3 is TGTGCCAGTAGTGACGGGACGGATGCAACTAATGAAAAACTGTTTTTT. Full variable domain (outside the CDR3, taken from reference TRBV19 and TRBJ1-4): DGGITQSPKYLFRKEGQNVTLSCEQNLNHDAMYWYRQDPGQGLRLIYYSQIVNDFQKGDIAEGYSVSREKKESFPLTVTSAQKNPTAFYLCASSDGTDATNEKLFFGSGTQLSVL.

The V gene is TRBV6-4, the J gene TRBJ2-3; 11 nucleotides align to TRBD2. Germline loops: CDR1 MRHNA, CDR2 SNTAGT. Trimming removed 6 bases from V and 3 bases from J; junction bases left unmatched: 14. This CDR3 has 18 amino acids. The DNA of the CDR3 is TGTGCCAGCAGCGAAATAGCGGGGGGGCCTGGTGTGACAGATACGCAGTATTTT. This gives the protein CASSEIAGGPGVTDTQYF.

With respect to this clone: Other DNA sequences in this specimen translate into the identical CDR3. The chain employs TRBV30 and TRBJ2-3; either TRBD1 or TRBD2 may supply D (6 bases each). This CDR3 has 16 amino acids. V was clipped by 3 bases and J by 2 bases, with 18 bases between them. Germline V gene sequence: CDR1 GTSNPN, CDR2 SVGIG (reference sequence). The CDR3 DNA is TGTGCCTGGAGCGTATACCGGGGGCCAGACACAGATACGCAGTATTTT. Amino acids: CAWSVYRGPDTDTQYF. Variable domain in full (rest from reference TRBV30 and TRBJ2-3): SQTIHQWPATLVQPVGSPLSLECTVEGTSNPNLYWYRQAAGRGLQLLFYSVGIGQISSEVPQNLSASRPQDRQFILSSKKLLLSDSGFYLCAWSVYRGPDTDTQYFGPGTRLTVL.

This clone was counted many times. The CDR3 DNA is TGTGCCTGGAGTGTTGGGGTAGGGTCACCCCTCCACTTT. It yields the protein CAWSVGVGSPLHF. The genes are TRBV30 and TRBJ1-6, with D unresolved. V was clipped by 0 bases and J by 10 bases, with 10 bases between them. Germline CDR1 reads GTSNPN; CDR2 reads SVGIG (reference sequence). The CDR3 loop spans 13 amino acids.

The CDR3 sequence: CASSRGQGGEAFF. As DNA, the CDR3 is TGTGCCAGCAGCAGGGGACAGGGAGGTGAAGCTTTCTTT. The J gene is TRBJ1-1, the V gene TRBV7-9; 9 bases agree with TRBD1. This CDR3 comprises 13 residues. From germline, CDR1 is SEHNR and CDR2 FQNEAQ (reference sequence). V shed 5 bases and J 7 bases; nucleotides not matched to a gene: 5.

J is TRBJ2-1 and V is TRBV28; possibly TRBD2 for D (6 bases). The germline V gene has CDR1 MDHEN and CDR2 SYDVKM. This CDR3 comprises 15 residues. The V gene lost 6 bases and the J gene lost 0 bases, with 12 bases spanning the gap. The CDR3 DNA is TGTGCCAGCAGAGGGGACTCAAACTCCTACAATGAGCAGTTCTTC. Translation: CASRGDSNSYNEQFF.

This clone has a count of ten or more. This chain links TRBV28 with TRBJ1-6; the match to TRBD1 covers 9 bases. After removal of 4 bases from V and 10 bases from J, the junction contained 8 bases not matched to a gene. The germline CDR1 and CDR2 sequences are MDHEN and SYDVKM. The CDR3 runs 15 residues. In DNA form, the CDR3 reads TGTGCCAGCAGTTCCATCGGACAGGGGTTCTCACCCCTCCACTTT. This sequence encodes CASSSIGQGFSPLHF.

This chain links TRBV7-2 with TRBJ2-4; D is possibly TRBD2 (7 bases). This CDR3 has 13 amino acids. Germline values: CDR1 SGHTA, CDR2 FQGNSA. V was pared by 5 bases and J by 6 bases, with 11 bases between. CDR3 region: CASSGGAANIQYF. The CDR3 DNA reads TGTGCCAGCAGCGGGGGGGCGGCAAACATTCAGTACTTC.

The chain employs TRBV30 and TRBJ1-4; 7 bases agree with TRBD1. V lost 2 bases and J lost 8; bases outside the gene matches: 5. The germline V gene encodes CDR1 GTSNPN and CDR2 SVGIG (reference sequence). This CDR3 is built from 13 residues. The CDR3 loop reads CAWSPGGGEKLFF. As DNA, the CDR3 is TGTGCCTGGAGTCCAGGGGGTGGCGAAAAACTGTTTTTT.

The V and J genes are TRBV5-4 and TRBJ1-1, with D possibly being TRBD1 (5 bases). This CDR3 region has 14 residues. Germline lookup yields CDR1 SGHNT and CDR2 YYREEE (reference sequence). V was clipped by 2 bases and J by 5 bases, with 13 bases between them. The CDR3 nucleotides read TGTGCCAGCAGCTTTGACGCGGGGCGGACTGAAGCTTTCTTT. Translation gives CASSFDAGRTEAFF.

The gene calls are TRBV6-1 and TRBJ1-1; tentatively, D is TRBD1 (6 bases). This CDR3 contains 13 residues. Germline V lookup: CDR1 MNHNS, CDR2 SASEGT. V lost 2 bases and J lost 4, with 8 bases in between. As DNA, the CDR3 is TGTGCCAGCAGTGAATCAGGGGTCACTGAAGCTTTCTTT. This sequence encodes CASSESGVTEAFF.

Details on this clone: The junction shows a germline mismatch at one end, possibly a read error. The chain has TRBV7-7 and TRBJ2-5; 9 bases line up with TRBD2. The V gene's germline CDR1 is SSHAT and CDR2 FNYEAQ (reference sequence). The CDR3 consists of 15 residues. The CDR3 protein is CASSIRLADQETQYF. CDR3 in DNA: TGTGCTAGCAGCATCCGACTAGCGGACCAAGAGACCCAGTACTTC.

For the CDR3, the DNA is TGTGCCAGTAGCACGGGACTAGGCGAGACAGATACGCAGTATTTT. It codes for CASSTGLGETDTQYF. The genes are TRBV19 and TRBJ2-3, with 8 bases that match TRBD2. Germline V gene data show CDR1 as LNHDA and CDR2 as SQIVND (reference sequence). The CDR3 contains 15 residues. The V and J ends lost 6 bases and 3 bases, in that order; junction bases with no gene match: 8.